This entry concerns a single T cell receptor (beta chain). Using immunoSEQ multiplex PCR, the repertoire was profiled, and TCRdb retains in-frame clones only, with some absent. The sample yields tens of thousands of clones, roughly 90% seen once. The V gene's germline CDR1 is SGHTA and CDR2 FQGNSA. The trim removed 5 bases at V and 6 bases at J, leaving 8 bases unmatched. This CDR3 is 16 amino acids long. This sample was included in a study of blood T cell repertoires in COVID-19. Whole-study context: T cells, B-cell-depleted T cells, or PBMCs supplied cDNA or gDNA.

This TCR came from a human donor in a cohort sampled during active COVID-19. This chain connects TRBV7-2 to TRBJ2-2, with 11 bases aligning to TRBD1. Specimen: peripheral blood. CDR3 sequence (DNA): TGTGCCAGCAGCCTCCCCGTGGGACAGGGGGCCGGGGAGCTGTTTTTT. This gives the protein CASSLPVGQGAGELFF. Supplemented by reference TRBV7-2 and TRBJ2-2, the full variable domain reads GAGVSQSPSNKVTEKGKDVELRCDPISGHTALYWYRQSLGQGLEFLIYFQGNSAPDKSGLPSDRFSAERTGGSVSTLTIQRTQQEDSAVYLCASSLPVGQGAGELFFGEGSRLTVL.